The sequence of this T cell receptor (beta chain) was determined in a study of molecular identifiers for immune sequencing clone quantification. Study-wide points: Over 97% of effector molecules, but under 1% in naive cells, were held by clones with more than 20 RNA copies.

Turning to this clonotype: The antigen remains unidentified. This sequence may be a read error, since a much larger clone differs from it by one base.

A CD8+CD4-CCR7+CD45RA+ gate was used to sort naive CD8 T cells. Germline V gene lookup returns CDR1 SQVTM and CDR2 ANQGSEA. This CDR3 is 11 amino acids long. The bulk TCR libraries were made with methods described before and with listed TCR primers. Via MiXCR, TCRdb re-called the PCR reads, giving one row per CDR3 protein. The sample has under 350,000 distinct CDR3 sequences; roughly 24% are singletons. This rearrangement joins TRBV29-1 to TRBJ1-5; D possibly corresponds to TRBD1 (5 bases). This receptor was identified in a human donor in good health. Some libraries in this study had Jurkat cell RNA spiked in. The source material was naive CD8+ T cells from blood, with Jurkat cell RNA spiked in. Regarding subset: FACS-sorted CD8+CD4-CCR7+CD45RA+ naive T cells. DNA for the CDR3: TGCACCGGAGGGGTGGAACAGCCCCAGCATTTT. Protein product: CTGGVEQPQHF.